This paragraph reports one T cell receptor (beta chain). The antigen remains undetermined. The sample is drawn from a study of response to subunit inactivated influenza vaccine. Overall study results and limits: With each seasonal influenza vaccination, the authors suggested, few new T cells are recruited.

TCRdb analysed the RT-PCR reads with MiXCR anew, one entry per CDR3 protein. The table lists about 480,000 distinct CDR3 sequences, 13% of them singletons. With V trimmed by 1 base and J by 6 bases, 5 bases remained unmatched. Germline loops: CDR1 LGHNA, CDR2 YNFKEQ. There are 16 residues in the CDR3. Sequenced here: PBMCs from blood, sampled roughly 6 weeks after vaccination. The receptor was derived from a man aged 45-65 years who received an inactivated influenza vaccine. This chain uses TRBV4-2 with TRBJ2-5, with 13 bases that match TRBD2. This chain's CDR3 is CASSQGKGLAGKTQYF. CDR3 DNA: TGTGCCAGCAGCCAAGGCAAGGGACTAGCGGGGAAGACCCAGTACTTC.